The T cell receptor beta chain under discussion was sequenced for a study of cytomegalovirus exposure and HLA in healthy donors. As regards this clone: Antigen: not known.

Healthy people donating bone marrow made up the donors. Broader study findings: The majority of CMV-associated TCR beta chains were reported as apparently HLA-restricted in a later analysis. Cytomegalovirus association was listed for 164 TCR beta chains.

Trimming at V came to 4 bases and at J to 5 bases, leaving 5 bases not matched to a gene. Germline CDR1 MGHRA, CDR2 YSYEKL. The CDR3 is made up of 15 amino acids. PCR employed 60 Vbeta and 13 Jbeta primers. Using immunoSEQ multiplex PCR, the repertoire was profiled, and TCRdb retains in-frame clones only, with some absent. The sample carries around 180,000 clones, 80% recorded once. Sequenced material: PBMCs. The clonotype originates from a man aged 35 to 55 in good health and CMV-seronegative. This chain links TRBV4-1 with TRBJ2-6, with TRBD1 matching over 7 bases. As DNA, the CDR3 is TGCGCCAGCAGCCCGACAGGGAGCTGGGCCAACGTCCTGACTTTC. Translated, it gives CASSPTGSWANVLTF.